The clone carrying this TCR beta chain ranks as medium-sized. The sample is drawn from a study of neurological immune-mediated disorders. V shed 6 bases, J shed 3 bases, and the junction held 7 bases outside the gene matches. This CDR3 region has 13 residues. Per the germline V gene, CDR1 is DFQATT and CDR2 is SNEGSKA (reference sequence). TCRdb re-called the 5' RACE reads with MiXCR, one entry per CDR3 protein. This table holds tens of thousands of distinct CDR3 sequences, around 4.5% found once. The specimen was PBMCs. V and J are TRBV20-1 and TRBJ1-1; 7 positions agree with TRBD1. The receptor comes from a man between 18 and 35 years old in good health. The CDR3 DNA reads as TGCAGTGCATTAAGACAGGGTTACACTGAAGCTTTCTTT. This sequence encodes CSALRQGYTEAFF.